Below are 17 T cell receptor beta chains sequenced from a single sample in a study of cytomegalovirus exposure and HLA in healthy donors. The data were produced by immunoSEQ multiplex PCR, yet TCRdb's version contains in-frame clones alone and is incomplete. The profile shows about 130,000 clones, 85% to 90% of them singletons. The sequenced sample consisted of PBMCs. The origin of the receptors is a woman between 18 and 29 years old in good health and CMV-seropositive.

This chain links TRBV9 with TRBJ2-7; 14 bases are a match to TRBD2. With V trimmed by 3 bases and J by 7 bases, 3 bases remained unmatched. Germline loops: CDR1 SGDLS, CDR2 YYNGEE. The length of the CDR3 is 14 residues. CDR3 sequence: CASSEGLAGVEQYF. CDR3 nucleotides: TGTGCCAGCAGCGAGGGACTAGCGGGGGTTGAGCAGTACTTC.

As regards this clone: An end of the junction does not agree with germline; a read error may underlie this. The J gene is TRBJ2-2, the V gene TRBV7-7, with a weak D call TRBD1 (5 bases). Germline V gene data show CDR1 as SSHAT and CDR2 as FNYEAQ (reference sequence). This CDR3 has 13 amino acids. CDR3 loop: CASSRQPGGELFF. CDR3 nucleotide sequence: TGTGCTAGCAGCCGACAGCCAGGAGGGGAGCTGTTTTTT.

This clone was detected only a few times. The V and J genes are TRBV30 and TRBJ1-5; D uncertain. This CDR3 spans 15 amino acids. CDR1 and CDR2 from the germline V gene are GTSNPN and SVGIG (reference sequence). Trimming pared 2 bases from V and 5 bases from J, leaving 16 bases between. CDR3 residues: CAWSLEGSYDQPQHF. DNA of the CDR3: TGTGCCTGGAGTCTTGAGGGTTCCTACGATCAGCCCCAGCATTTT.

The genes are TRBV29-1 and TRBJ2-5; 8 nucleotides align to TRBD1. V was clipped by 7 bases and J by 5 bases; unmatched bases: 6. The germline V gene encodes CDR1 SQVTM and CDR2 ANQGSEA. This CDR3 comprises 12 residues. The CDR3 sequence: CSARTGWETQYF. The CDR3 coding sequence is TGCAGCGCCCGGACAGGGTGGGAGACCCAGTACTTC.

The chain carries TRBV19 and TRBJ1-3; D gene ambiguous. The CDR3 is 13 amino acids. V was trimmed by 5 bases and J by 2 bases, leaving 7 bases between them. Germline V gene sequence: CDR1 LNHDA, CDR2 SQIVND (reference sequence). CDR3 sequence reads: CASSLSAGNTIYF. In DNA form, the CDR3 reads TGTGCCAGTAGTTTATCCGCTGGAAACACCATATATTTT.

The V and J genes are TRBV7-2 and TRBJ1-6, with a tentative D call TRBD1 (5 bases). The germline V and J ends were trimmed by 5 bases and 6 bases, with 11 bases remaining between them. The CDR3 has 14 amino acids. From germline, CDR1 is SGHTA and CDR2 FQGNSA. CDR3 in DNA: TGTGCCAGCAGCCCTCTCAGGGCTAATTCACCCCTCCACTTT. Translating gives CASSPLRANSPLHF.

The genes are TRBV19 and TRBJ2-3, with 8 bases fitting TRBD2. With 0 bases clipped from V and 2 bases from J, the junction kept 7 bases outside the gene matches. CDR1 is LNHDA and CDR2 is SQIVND in the germline V gene (reference sequence). This CDR3 is built from 17 residues. The CDR3 region is CASSIEPSGGNTDTQYF. The CDR3 coding sequence is TGTGCCAGTAGTATAGAGCCAAGCGGGGGAAACACAGATACGCAGTATTTT. Supplemented by reference TRBV19 and TRBJ2-3, the full variable domain reads DGGITQSPKYLFRKEGQNVTLSCEQNLNHDAMYWYRQDPGQGLRLIYYSQIVNDFQKGDIAEGYSVSREKKESFPLTVTSAQKNPTAFYLCASSIEPSGGNTDTQYFGPGTRLTVL.

The chain links TRBV18 to TRBJ2-3; TRBD1 is a possible D gene (5 bases). The CDR3 has 18 amino acids. Germline values: CDR1 KGHSH, CDR2 LQKENI. V was pared by 0 bases and J by 2 bases, with 18 bases between. The CDR3 is CASSPPGAGPVHTDTQYF. The CDR3 nucleotides are TGTGCCAGCTCACCACCTGGAGCAGGGCCCGTTCACACAGATACGCAGTATTTT.

A note on this clone: This sample includes further DNA sequences coding for the same CDR3. V is TRBV5-1 and J is TRBJ2-7; D call uncertain. Trimming stripped 0 bases from V and 0 bases from J, with 7 bases between. Germline lookup yields CDR1 SGHRS and CDR2 YFSETQ. This CDR3 contains 14 residues. CDR3 protein: CASSLDPSSYEQYF. DNA for the CDR3: TGCGCCAGCAGCTTGGACCCGAGCTCCTACGAGCAGTACTTC.

This clone was detected once. The genes are TRBV7-8 and TRBJ2-5, with TRBD2 matching 14 bases. CDR1 and CDR2 from the germline V gene are SGHVS and FQNEAQ. Losses at the gene ends were 5 bases for V and 5 bases for J; bases not matched to a gene: 7. There are 16 residues in the CDR3. The CDR3 loop reads CASSPRTSGGHETQYF. CDR3 sequence (DNA): TGTGCCAGCAGCCCGAGGACTAGCGGGGGGCATGAGACCCAGTACTTC.

A single count supports this clone. The chain has TRBV5-1 and TRBJ1-1; 7 positions match TRBD1. With V trimmed by 4 bases and J by 4 bases, 10 bases remained unmatched. The CDR3 has 15 amino acids. In germline, CDR1 is SGHRS, CDR2 YFSETQ. CDR3 sequence (DNA): TGCGCCAGCAGCCTGGCAGACAGGGTTGGCACTGAAGCTTTCTTT. It translates to CASSLADRVGTEAFF.

The CDR3 spells CASSFQGAYSYNSPLHF. The DNA of the CDR3 is TGTGCCAGCAGCTTTCAGGGGGCCTACTCCTATAATTCACCCCTCCACTTT. The gene calls are TRBV7-2 and TRBJ1-6, with 8 nucleotides matching TRBD1. The CDR3 has 17 residues. Germline CDR1 reads SGHTA; CDR2 reads FQGNSA. J gave up 0 bases and V 3 bases, and 4 bases lay outside the gene matches. Looking up the rest from reference TRBV7-2 and TRBJ1-6 gives the full variable domain: GAGVSQSPSNKVTEKGKDVELRCDPISGHTALYWYRQSLGQGLEFLIYFQGNSAPDKSGLPSDRFSAERTGGSVSTLTIQRTQQEDSAVYLCASSFQGAYSYNSPLHFGNGTRLTVT.

This clone was seen just once. The chain recombines TRBV7-2 with TRBJ2-3; TRBD2 aligns across 13 bases. Trimming cost V 1 base and J 5 bases; bases outside gene matches: 0. The CDR3 runs 15 residues. CDR1 SGHTA and CDR2 FQGNSA come from the germline V gene. The CDR3 DNA follows: TGTGCCAGCAGCTTAGGGACTAGCGGGGGAGATACGCAGTATTTT. It codes for CASSLGTSGGDTQYF.

The rearrangement joins TRBV7-2 to TRBJ2-3, with D perhaps TRBD2 (6 bases). CDR1 SGHTA and CDR2 FQGNSA come from the germline V gene. V gave up 8 bases and J gave up 2 bases, with 17 bases separating them. The CDR3 is made up of 15 amino acids. DNA of the CDR3: TGTGCCAGCCTCCGGTGGCGGGGTGACACAGATACGCAGTATTTT. Its protein is CASLRWRGDTDTQYF.

The chain employs TRBV6-5 and TRBJ2-3; possibly TRBD1 for D (6 bases). With 5 bases removed from V and 2 bases from J, the gap between germline ends came to 11 bases. CDR3 length: 14 amino acids. Germline CDR1 is MNHEY and CDR2 is SVGAGI. This chain's CDR3 is CASSLTGTTDTQYF. The CDR3 coding sequence is TGTGCCAGCAGTCTGACAGGAACCACAGATACGCAGTATTTT.

This chain joins TRBV4-2 and TRBJ1-5; D uncertain. The CDR3 totals 17 residues. CDR1 and CDR2 from the germline V gene are LGHNA and YNFKEQ. Trimming took 1 base from V and 4 from J, leaving 17 bases between them. CDR3 nucleotides: TGTGCCAGCAGCCAAGGATTAATCGGGGTACCAAATCAGCCCCAGCATTTT. Translation gives CASSQGLIGVPNQPQHF.

The genes are TRBV6-6 and TRBJ1-1; TRBD1 might be the D (6 bases). Trimming shortened V by 0 bases and J by 5 bases, and 7 bases separated the two germline ends. Germline CDR1 reads MNHNY; CDR2 reads SVGAGI (reference sequence). The CDR3 totals 13 residues. Here the CDR3 DNA reads TGTGCCAGCAGTTACTCGACAGGAACTGAAGCTTTCTTT. Amino acid sequence: CASSYSTGTEAFF.